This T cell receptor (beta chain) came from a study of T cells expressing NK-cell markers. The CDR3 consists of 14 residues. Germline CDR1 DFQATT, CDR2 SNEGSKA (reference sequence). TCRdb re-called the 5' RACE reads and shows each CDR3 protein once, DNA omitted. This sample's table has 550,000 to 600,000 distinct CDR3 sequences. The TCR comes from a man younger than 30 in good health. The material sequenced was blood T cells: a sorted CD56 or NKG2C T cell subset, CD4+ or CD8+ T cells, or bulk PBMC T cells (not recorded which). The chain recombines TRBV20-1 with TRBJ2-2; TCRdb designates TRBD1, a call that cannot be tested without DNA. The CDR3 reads CSARGPFHPGELFF.